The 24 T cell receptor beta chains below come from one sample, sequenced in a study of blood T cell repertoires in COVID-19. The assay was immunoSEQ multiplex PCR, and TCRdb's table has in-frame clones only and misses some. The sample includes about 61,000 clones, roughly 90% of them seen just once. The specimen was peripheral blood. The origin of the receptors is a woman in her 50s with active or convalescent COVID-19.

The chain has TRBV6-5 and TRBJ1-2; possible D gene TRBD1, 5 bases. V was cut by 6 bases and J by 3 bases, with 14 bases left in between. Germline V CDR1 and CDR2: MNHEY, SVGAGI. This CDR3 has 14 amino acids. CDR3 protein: CASRAGYEDYGYTF. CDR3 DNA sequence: TGTGCCAGCAGGGCAGGGTATGAAGACTATGGCTACACCTTC.

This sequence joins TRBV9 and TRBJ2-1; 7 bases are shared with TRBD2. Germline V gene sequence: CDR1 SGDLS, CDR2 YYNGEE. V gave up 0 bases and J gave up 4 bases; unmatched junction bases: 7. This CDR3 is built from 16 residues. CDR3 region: CASSVDGTSAYNEQFF. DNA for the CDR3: TGTGCCAGCAGCGTAGACGGCACTAGCGCATACAATGAGCAGTTCTTC. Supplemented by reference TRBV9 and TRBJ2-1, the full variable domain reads DSGVTQTPKHLITATGQRVTLRCSPRSGDLSVYWYQQSLDQGLQFLIQYYNGEERAKGNILERFSAQQFPDLHSELNLSSLELGDSALYFCASSVDGTSAYNEQFFGPGTRLTVL.

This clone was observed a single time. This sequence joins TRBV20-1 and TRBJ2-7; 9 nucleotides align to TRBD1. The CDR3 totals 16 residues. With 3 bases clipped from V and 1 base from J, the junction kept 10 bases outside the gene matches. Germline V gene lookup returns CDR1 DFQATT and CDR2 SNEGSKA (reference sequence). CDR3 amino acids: CSASSRDRGVSYEQYF. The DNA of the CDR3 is TGCAGTGCTAGTAGTCGCGACAGGGGGGTTTCCTACGAGCAGTACTTC.

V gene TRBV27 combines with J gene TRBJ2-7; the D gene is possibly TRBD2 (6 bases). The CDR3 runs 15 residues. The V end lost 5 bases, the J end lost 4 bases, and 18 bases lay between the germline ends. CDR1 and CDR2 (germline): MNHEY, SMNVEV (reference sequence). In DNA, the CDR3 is TGTGCCAGCAGTGGAGGGACGAAGGCGGGGTACGAGCAGTACTTC. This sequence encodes CASSGGTKAGYEQYF.

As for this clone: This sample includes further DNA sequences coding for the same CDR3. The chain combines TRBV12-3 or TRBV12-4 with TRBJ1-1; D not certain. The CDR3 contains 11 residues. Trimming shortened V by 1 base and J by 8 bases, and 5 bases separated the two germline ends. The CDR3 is CASSLGREAFF. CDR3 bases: TGTGCCAGCAGTTTAGGGAGGGAAGCTTTCTTT.

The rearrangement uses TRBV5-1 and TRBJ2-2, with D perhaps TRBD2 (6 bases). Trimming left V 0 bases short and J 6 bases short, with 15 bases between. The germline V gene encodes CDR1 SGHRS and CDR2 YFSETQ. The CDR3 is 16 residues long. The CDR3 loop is CASSLASQGLAGELFF. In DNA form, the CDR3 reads TGCGCCAGCAGCTTGGCCTCTCAGGGACTGGCCGGGGAGCTGTTTTTT.

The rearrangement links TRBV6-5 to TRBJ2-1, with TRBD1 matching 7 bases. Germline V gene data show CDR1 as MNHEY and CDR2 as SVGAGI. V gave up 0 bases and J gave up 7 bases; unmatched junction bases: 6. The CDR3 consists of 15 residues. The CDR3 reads CASSYSPAGGNEQFF. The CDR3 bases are TGTGCCAGCAGTTACTCCCCCGCAGGGGGTAATGAGCAGTTCTTC.

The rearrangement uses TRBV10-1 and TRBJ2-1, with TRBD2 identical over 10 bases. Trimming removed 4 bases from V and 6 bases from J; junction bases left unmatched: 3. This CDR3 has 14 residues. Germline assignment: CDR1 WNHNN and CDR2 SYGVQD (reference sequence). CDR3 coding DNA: TGCGCCAGCAGTGTGACTAGCGGGCCCAATGAGCAGTTCTTC. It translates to CASSVTSGPNEQFF.

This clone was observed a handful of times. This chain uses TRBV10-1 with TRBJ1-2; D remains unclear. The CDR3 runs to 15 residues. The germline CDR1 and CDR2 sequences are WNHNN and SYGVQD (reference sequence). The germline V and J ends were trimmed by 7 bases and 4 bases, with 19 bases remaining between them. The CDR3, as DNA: TGCGCCAGCACCGTCCACCCCAGCCACAGCTATGGCTACACCTTC. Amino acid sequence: CASTVHPSHSYGYTF.

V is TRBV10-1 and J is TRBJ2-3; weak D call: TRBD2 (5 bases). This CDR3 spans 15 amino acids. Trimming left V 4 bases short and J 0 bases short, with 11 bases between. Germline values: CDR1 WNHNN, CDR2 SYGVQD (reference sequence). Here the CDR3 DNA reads TGCGCCAGCAGTGTACGGGATCCTAGCACAGATACGCAGTATTTT. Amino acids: CASSVRDPSTDTQYF.

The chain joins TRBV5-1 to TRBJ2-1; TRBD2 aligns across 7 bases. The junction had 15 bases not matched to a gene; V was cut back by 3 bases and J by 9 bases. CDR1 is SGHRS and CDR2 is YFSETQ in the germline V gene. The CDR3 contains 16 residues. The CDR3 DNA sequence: TGCGCCAGCAGCTCCGGTCCTAGCGGAACCCCGGGTGAGCAGTTCTTC. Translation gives CASSSGPSGTPGEQFF.

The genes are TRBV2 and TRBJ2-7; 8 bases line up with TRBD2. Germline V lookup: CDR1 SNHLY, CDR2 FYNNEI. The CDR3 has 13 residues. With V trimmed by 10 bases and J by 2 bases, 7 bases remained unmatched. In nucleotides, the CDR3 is TGTGCCACATCGGGGGGGGCGGCCTACGAGCAGTACTTC. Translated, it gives CATSGGAAYEQYF.

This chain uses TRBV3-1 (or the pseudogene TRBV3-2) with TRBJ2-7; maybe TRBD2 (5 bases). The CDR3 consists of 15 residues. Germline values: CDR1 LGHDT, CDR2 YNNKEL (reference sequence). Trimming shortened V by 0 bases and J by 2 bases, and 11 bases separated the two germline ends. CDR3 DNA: TGTGCCAGCAGCCAAGATTTAAGAGCGGCCTACGAGCAGTACTTC. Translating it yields CASSQDLRAAYEQYF.

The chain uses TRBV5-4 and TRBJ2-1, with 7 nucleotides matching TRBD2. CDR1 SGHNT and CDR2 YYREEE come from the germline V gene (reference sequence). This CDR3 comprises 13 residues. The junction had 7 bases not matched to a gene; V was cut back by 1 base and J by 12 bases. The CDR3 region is CASSLRGGSRQFF. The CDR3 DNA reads TGTGCCAGCAGCTTGCGGGGCGGGAGCCGGCAGTTCTTC.

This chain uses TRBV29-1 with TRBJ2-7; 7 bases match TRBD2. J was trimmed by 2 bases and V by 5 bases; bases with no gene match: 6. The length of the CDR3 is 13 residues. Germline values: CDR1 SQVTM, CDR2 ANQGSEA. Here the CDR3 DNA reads TGCAGCGTTTGGGTTGGGGGGGCCTACGAGCAGTACTTC. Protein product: CSVWVGGAYEQYF.

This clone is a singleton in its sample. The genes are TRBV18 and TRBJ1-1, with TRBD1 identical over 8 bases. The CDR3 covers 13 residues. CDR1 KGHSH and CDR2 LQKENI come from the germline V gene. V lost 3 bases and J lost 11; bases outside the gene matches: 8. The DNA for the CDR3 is TGTGCCAGCTCACCGGACAGGGTTGTCGAGGCTTTCTTT. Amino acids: CASSPDRVVEAFF.

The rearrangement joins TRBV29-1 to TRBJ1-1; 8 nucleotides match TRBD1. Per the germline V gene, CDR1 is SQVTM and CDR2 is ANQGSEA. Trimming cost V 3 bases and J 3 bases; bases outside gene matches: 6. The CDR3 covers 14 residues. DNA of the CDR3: TGCAGCGTTGAGTACGGACAGGGCTACACTGAAGCTTTCTTT. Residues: CSVEYGQGYTEAFF.

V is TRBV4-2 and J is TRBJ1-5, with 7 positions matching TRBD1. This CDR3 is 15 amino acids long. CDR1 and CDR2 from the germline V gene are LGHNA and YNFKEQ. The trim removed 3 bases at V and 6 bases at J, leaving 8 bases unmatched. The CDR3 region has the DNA TGTGCCAGCAGCCAGGAAACAGGGGTCGGTCAGCCCCAGCATTTT. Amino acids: CASSQETGVGQPQHF.

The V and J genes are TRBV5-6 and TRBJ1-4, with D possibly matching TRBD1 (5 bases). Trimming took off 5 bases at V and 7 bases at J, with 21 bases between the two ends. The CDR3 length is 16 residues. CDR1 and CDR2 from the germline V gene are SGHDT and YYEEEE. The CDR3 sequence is CASSFGHQGWGEKLFF. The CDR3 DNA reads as TGTGCCAGCAGTTTTGGACATCAGGGTTGGGGTGAAAAACTGTTTTTT. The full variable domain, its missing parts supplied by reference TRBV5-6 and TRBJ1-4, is DAGVTQSPTHLIKTRGQQVTLRCSPKSGHDTVSWYQQALGQGPQFIFQYYEEEERQRGNFPDRFSGHQFPNYSSELNVNALLLGDSALYLCASSFGHQGWGEKLFFGSGTQLSVL.

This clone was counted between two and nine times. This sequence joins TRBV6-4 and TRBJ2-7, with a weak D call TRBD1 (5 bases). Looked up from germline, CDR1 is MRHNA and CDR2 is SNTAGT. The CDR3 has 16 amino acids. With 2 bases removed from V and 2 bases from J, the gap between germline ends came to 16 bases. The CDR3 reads CASSDPSSQGPYEQYF. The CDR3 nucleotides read TGTGCCAGCAGTGACCCATCGTCCCAGGGTCCCTACGAGCAGTACTTC.

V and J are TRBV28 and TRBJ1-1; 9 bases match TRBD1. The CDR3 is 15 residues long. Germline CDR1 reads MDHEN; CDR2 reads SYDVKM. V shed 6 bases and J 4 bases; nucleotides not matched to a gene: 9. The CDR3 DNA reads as TGTGCCAGCAGGGCCGGGACAGGGAGTGTCACTGAAGCTTTCTTT. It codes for CASRAGTGSVTEAFF.

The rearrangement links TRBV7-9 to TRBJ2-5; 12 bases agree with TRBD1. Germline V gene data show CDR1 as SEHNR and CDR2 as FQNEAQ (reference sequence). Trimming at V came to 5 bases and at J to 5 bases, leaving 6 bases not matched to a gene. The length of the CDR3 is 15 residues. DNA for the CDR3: TGTGCCAGCAGCCTGGGACAGGGGGCAATTGAGACCCAGTACTTC. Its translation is CASSLGQGAIETQYF.

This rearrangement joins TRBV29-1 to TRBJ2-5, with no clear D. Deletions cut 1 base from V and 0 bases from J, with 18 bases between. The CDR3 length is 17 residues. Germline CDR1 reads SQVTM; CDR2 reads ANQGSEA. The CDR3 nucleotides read TGCAGCGTTGAAGTGAGGCTAGGTCCGCGCTACCAAGAGACCCAGTACTTC. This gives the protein CSVEVRLGPRYQETQYF.

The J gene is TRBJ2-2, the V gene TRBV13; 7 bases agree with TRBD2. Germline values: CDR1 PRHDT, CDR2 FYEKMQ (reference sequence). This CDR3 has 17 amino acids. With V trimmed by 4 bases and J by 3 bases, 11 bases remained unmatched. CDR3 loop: CASSSGRAMSYTGELFF. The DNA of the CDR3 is TGTGCCAGCAGCTCTGGGAGGGCCATGTCATACACCGGGGAGCTGTTTTTT. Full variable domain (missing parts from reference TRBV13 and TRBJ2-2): AAGVIQSPRHLIKEKRETATLKCYPIPRHDTVYWYQQGPGQDPQFLISFYEKMQSDKGSIPDRFSAQQFSDYHSELNMSSLELGDSALYFCASSSGRAMSYTGELFFGEGSRLTVL.